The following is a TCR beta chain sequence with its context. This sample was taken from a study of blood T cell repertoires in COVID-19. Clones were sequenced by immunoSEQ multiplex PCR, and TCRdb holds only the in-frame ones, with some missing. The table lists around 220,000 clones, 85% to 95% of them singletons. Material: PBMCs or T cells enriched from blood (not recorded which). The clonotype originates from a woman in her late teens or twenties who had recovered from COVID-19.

CDR3 loop: CSASGDSQETQYF. The DNA for the CDR3 is TGCAGTGCTAGTGGGGACTCCCAAGAGACCCAGTACTTC. The rearrangement links TRBV20-1 to TRBJ2-5; D possibly corresponds to TRBD2 (6 bases). Trimming removed 3 bases at V and 1 base at J, with 9 bases between. This CDR3 region has 13 residues. CDR1 is DFQATT, CDR2 SNEGSKA, per germline (reference sequence).